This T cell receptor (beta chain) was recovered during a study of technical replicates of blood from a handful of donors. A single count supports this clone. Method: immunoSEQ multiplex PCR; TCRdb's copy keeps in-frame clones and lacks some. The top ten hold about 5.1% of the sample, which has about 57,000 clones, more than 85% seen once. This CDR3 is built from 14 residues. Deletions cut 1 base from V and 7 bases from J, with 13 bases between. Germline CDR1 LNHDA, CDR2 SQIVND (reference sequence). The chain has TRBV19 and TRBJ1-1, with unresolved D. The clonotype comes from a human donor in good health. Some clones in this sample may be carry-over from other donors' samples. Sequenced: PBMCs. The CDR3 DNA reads TGTGCCAGTAGTATAGCCTGGAGCAATTATGAAGCTTTCTTT. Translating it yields CASSIAWSNYEAFF.